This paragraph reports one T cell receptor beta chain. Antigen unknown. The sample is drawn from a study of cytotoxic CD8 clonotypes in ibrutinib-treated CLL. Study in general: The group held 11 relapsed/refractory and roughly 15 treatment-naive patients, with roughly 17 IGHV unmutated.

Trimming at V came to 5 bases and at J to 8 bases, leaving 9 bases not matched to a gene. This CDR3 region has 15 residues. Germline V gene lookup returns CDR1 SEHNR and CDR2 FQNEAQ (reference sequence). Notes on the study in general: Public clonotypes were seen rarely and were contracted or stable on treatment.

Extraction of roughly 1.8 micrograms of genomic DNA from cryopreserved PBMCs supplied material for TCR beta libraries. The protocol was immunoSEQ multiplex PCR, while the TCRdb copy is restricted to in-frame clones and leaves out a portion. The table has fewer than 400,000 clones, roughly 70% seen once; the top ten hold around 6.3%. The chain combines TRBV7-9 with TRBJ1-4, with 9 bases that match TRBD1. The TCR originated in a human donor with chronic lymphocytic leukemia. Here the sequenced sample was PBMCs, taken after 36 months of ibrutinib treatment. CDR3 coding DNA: TGTGCCAGCAGCCCCACCGGGACAGGGCGAGAAAAACTGTTTTTT. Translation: CASSPTGTGREKLFF.